A selection of T cell receptor beta chains follows, all from one sample in a study of blood T cell repertoires in COVID-19. Data came from immunoSEQ multiplex PCR; TCRdb stores just in-frame clones and leaves some out. Counted here are roughly 290,000 clones, around 90% occurring once; the ten biggest clones make up less than 2%. The material sequenced was PBMCs or T cells enriched from blood (not recorded which). Source of these receptors: a woman aged 40 to 49 who had recovered from COVID-19. Both conserved end residues are part of each CDR3. A D gene is named only where the DNA matches it firmly. Size tells how often a clone was seen (once, few, many) or the class of an expanded clone, and some rows leave it out.

V	J	D	size	CDR3	DNA
TRBV18	TRBJ2-7	TRBD2	NA	CASSPRGTSGGAYEQYF	TGTGCCAGCTCACCACGGGGGACTAGTGGGGGAGCCTACGAGCAGTACTTC
TRBV2	TRBJ1-2	TRBD1	NA	CASTVGTGTYGYTF	TGTGCCAGCACTGTCGGGACAGGGACCTATGGCTACACCTTC
TRBV21-1	TRBJ2-7	NA	NA	CASSIMCLRERCSCEQYF	TGTGCCAGCAGCATTATGTGTTTGAGGGAGCGATGTTCGTGCGAGCAGTACTTC
TRBV30	TRBJ1-6	NA	NA	CAWSVFRSPLHF	TGTGCCTGGAGTGTCTTCCGTTCACCCCTCCACTTT
TRBV6-5	TRBJ2-7	TRBD1	NA	CASKLAGTAIYEQYF	TGTGCCAGCAAGCTCGCCGGGACAGCAATATACGAGCAGTACTTC
TRBV15	TRBJ1-3	TRBD1	NA	CATSARQGAGNTIYF	TGTGCCACCAGCGCCCGACAGGGGGCTGGAAACACCATATATTTT
TRBV7-2	TRBJ2-1	TRBD2	few	CASTPGGAGGSNEQFF	TGTGCCAGCACCCCAGGGGGAGCGGGGGGTAGCAATGAGCAGTTCTTC
TRBV27	TRBJ1-1	NA	NA	CASSFGEAGRAFF	TGTGCCAGCAGTTTTGGGGAGGCGGGACGGGCTTTCTTT
TRBV6-5	TRBJ1-2	NA	NA	CASQLRQGGYTF	TGTGCCAGCCAGTTGCGTCAGGGTGGCTACACCTTC
TRBV5-1	TRBJ2-3	TRBD2	NA	CASSLRTSSPDTQYF	TGCGCCAGCAGCCTGCGGACTAGCTCCCCAGATACGCAGTATTTT
TRBV19	TRBJ1-2	TRBD1	NA	CASSLLGQGARYGYTF	TGTGCCAGTAGCCTATTGGGACAGGGGGCCCGCTATGGCTACACCTTC
TRBV6-5	TRBJ2-1	TRBD2	NA	CASSYGRGTSDNEQFF	TGTGCCAGCAGTTACGGAAGAGGGACTAGCGACAATGAGCAGTTCTTC
TRBV6-1	TRBJ2-2	TRBD2	NA	CASSEWGGGGELFF	TGTGCCAGCAGTGAATGGGGGGGTGGCGGGGAGCTGTTTTTT
TRBV28	TRBJ1-4	NA	NA	CASSTQGRGDEKLFF	TGTGCCAGCAGCACTCAGGGGAGGGGGGATGAAAAACTGTTTTTT
TRBV19	TRBJ1-1	NA	NA	CASSINRGNTEAFF	TGTGCCAGTAGTATCAATAGGGGGAACACTGAAGCTTTCTTT
TRBV5-1	TRBJ2-7	NA	NA	CASSQGNHYEQYF	TGCGCCTCTTCCCAGGGAAATCACTACGAGCAGTACTTC
TRBV9	TRBJ1-2	NA	NA	CASSQRRAHVSGGYTF	TGTGCCAGCAGCCAGAGGAGGGCCCACGTGAGTGGCGGCTACACCTTC
TRBV18	TRBJ1-1	NA	NA	CASSPPLGGGLNTEAFF	TGTGCCAGCTCACCACCACTTGGGGGAGGGTTGAACACTGAAGCTTTCTTT
TRBV2	TRBJ1-1	NA	NA	CASRPTRNTEAFF	TGTGCCAGCAGACCAACAAGGAACACTGAAGCTTTCTTT
TRBV5-4	TRBJ2-5	NA	few	CASRSEETQYF	TGTGCCAGCAGATCCGAAGAGACCCAGTACTTC
TRBV19	TRBJ1-5	TRBD1	NA	CASSPGTGRQHQPQHF	TGTGCCAGTAGTCCCGGGACAGGGCGCCAACATCAGCCCCAGCATTTT
TRBV5-4	TRBJ2-7	NA	NA	CASSPPGTRSYEQYF	TGTGCCAGCAGCCCACCCGGGACTCGCTCCTACGAGCAGTACTTC
TRBV5-1	TRBJ1-1	NA	NA	CASSLGGRSAEAFF	TGCGCCAGCAGCTTGGGGGGCAGGTCGGCTGAAGCTTTCTTT
TRBV21-1	TRBJ1-2	NA	NA	CASSKRRGRSGPRYTF	TGTGCCAGCAGCAAACGGCGGGGCCGTTCGGGTCCTCGCTACACCTTC